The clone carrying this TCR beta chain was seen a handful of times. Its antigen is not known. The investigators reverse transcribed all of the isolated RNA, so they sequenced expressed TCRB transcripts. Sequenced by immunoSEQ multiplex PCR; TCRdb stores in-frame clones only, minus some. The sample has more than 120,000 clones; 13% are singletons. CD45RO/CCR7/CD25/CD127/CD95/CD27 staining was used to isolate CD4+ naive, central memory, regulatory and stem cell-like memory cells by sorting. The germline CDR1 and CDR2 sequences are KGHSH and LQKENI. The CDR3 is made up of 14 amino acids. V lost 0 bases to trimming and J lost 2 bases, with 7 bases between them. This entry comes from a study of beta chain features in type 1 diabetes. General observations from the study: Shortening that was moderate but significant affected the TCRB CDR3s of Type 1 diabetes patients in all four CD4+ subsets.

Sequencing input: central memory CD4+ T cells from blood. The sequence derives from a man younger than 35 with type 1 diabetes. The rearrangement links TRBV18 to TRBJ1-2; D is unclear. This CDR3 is CASSPPATNYGYTF. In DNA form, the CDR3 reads TGTGCCAGCTCACCACCAGCTACCAACTATGGCTACACCTTC.